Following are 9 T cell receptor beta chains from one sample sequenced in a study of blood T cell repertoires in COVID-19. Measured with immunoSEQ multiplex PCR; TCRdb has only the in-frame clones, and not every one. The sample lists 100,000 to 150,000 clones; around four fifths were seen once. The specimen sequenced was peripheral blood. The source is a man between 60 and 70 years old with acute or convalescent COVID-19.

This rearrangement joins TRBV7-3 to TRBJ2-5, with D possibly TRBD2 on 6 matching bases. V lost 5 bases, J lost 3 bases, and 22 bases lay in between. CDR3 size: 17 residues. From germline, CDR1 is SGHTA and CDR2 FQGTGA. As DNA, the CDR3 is TGTGCCAGCAGCCCGGGGTACGGGAGAGGTATTGAAGAGACCCAGTACTTC. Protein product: CASSPGYGRGIEETQYF.

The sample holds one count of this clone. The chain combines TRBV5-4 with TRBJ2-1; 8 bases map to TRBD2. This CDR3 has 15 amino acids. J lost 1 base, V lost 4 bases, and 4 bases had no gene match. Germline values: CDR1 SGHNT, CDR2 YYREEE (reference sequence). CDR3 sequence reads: CASSNGRDSYNEQFF. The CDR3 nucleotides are TGTGCCAGCAGCAACGGGAGGGATTCCTACAATGAGCAGTTCTTC. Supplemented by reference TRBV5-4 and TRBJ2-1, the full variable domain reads ETGVTQSPTHLIKTRGQQVTLRCSSQSGHNTVSWYQQALGQGPQFIFQYYREEENGRGNFPPRFSGLQFPNYSSELNVNALELDDSALYLCASSNGRDSYNEQFFGPGTRLTVL.

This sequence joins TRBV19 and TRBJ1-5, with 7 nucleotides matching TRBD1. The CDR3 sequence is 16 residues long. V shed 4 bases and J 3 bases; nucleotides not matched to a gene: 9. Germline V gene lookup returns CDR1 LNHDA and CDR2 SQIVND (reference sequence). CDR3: CASSSYRQGYNQPQHF. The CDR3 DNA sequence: TGTGCCAGTAGTAGTTATCGACAGGGATACAATCAGCCCCAGCATTTT.

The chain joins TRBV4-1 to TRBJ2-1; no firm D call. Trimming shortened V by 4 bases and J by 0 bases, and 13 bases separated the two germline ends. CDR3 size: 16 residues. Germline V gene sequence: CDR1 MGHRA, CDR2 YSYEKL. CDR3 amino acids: CASSPRDPSSYNEQFF. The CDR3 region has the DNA TGCGCCAGCAGCCCAAGAGATCCTAGCTCCTACAATGAGCAGTTCTTC.

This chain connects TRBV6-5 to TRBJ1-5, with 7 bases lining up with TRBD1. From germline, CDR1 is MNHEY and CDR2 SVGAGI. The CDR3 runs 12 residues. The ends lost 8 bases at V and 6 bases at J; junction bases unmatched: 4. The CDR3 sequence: CASGQAGQPQHF. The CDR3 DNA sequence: TGTGCCAGCGGACAGGCCGGTCAGCCCCAGCATTTT.

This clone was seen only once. CDR3 DNA: TGTGCCAGCAGTTCTCGGGACTTCACAGATACGCAGTATTTT. Translation gives CASSSRDFTDTQYF. The chain recombines TRBV27 with TRBJ2-3; a possible D gene is TRBD2 (6 bases). Per germline, CDR1 MNHEY and CDR2 SMNVEV (reference sequence). V was clipped by 4 bases and J by 2 bases, with 10 bases between them. The length of the CDR3 is 14 residues.

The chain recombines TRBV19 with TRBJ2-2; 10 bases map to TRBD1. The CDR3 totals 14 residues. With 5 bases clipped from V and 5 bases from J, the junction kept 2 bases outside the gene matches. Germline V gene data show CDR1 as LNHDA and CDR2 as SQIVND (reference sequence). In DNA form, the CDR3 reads TGTGCCAGTAGTCGGGACAGGGGTACCGGGGAGCTGTTTTTT. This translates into CASSRDRGTGELFF. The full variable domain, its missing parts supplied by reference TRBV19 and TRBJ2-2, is DGGITQSPKYLFRKEGQNVTLSCEQNLNHDAMYWYRQDPGQGLRLIYYSQIVNDFQKGDIAEGYSVSREKKESFPLTVTSAQKNPTAFYLCASSRDRGTGELFFGEGSRLTVL.

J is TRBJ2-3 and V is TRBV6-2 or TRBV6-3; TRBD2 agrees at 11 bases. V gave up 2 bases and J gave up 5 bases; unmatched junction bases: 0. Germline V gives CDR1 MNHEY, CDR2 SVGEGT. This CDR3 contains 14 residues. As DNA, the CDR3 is TGTGCCAGCAGTTACACTAGCGGGAGAGATACGCAGTATTTT. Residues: CASSYTSGRDTQYF.

CDR3 sequence: CASTERGRGETQYF. DNA of the CDR3: TGTGCCAGCACCGAACGTGGGAGGGGGGAGACCCAGTACTTC. The rearrangement uses TRBV6-5 and TRBJ2-5, with D possibly being TRBD2 (7 bases). Trimming took off 7 bases at V and 5 bases at J, with 17 bases between the two ends. Germline loops: CDR1 MNHEY, CDR2 SVGAGI. CDR3 length: 14 residues.